These T cell receptor beta chains were read from a single sample in a study of cytomegalovirus exposure and HLA in healthy donors. The table came from immunoSEQ multiplex PCR; TCRdb's copy has only in-frame clones and leaves some out. The sample records around 150,000 clones, approximately 90% being singletons. Material for sequencing was PBMCs. The origin of the receptors is a man younger than 30 in good health and CMV-seronegative. Each CDR3 is given with its conserved first and last residue. Fields, in order: J gene, D gene, V gene, clone size, CDR3 DNA, CDR3 protein. A D gene is named only where the DNA matches it firmly. Where a row states a size, it is once, few, many or the class of an expanded clone; other rows omit it.

j_call: TRBJ2-3; d_call: -; v_call: TRBV18; clone_size: -; cdr3_nt: TGTGCCAGCTCACCGTCACACAGCACAGATACGCAGTATTTT; cdr3_aa: CASSPSHSTDTQYF
j_call: TRBJ2-1; d_call: TRBD2; v_call: TRBV5-4; clone_size: -; cdr3_nt: TGTGCCAGCAGTCCTTTAGCGGGATTACATAGTGAGCAGTTCTTC; cdr3_aa: CASSPLAGLHSEQFF
j_call: TRBJ2-5; d_call: TRBD2; v_call: TRBV19; clone_size: -; cdr3_nt: TGTGCCAGTAGTATCCATGGGTCAGCGGGGGGGCTTATGGAGACCCAGTACTTC; cdr3_aa: CASSIHGSAGGLMETQYF
j_call: TRBJ1-1; d_call: TRBD1; v_call: TRBV29-1; clone_size: -; cdr3_nt: TGCAGCGGGAGGCAGGGGGCGAATACTGAAGCTTTCTTT; cdr3_aa: CSGRQGANTEAFF
j_call: TRBJ2-1; d_call: -; v_call: TRBV7-6; clone_size: -; cdr3_nt: TGTGCCAGCAGCACGCCCTCGCCAGGGACCTACAATGAGCAGTTCTTC; cdr3_aa: CASSTPSPGTYNEQFF
j_call: TRBJ1-1; d_call: TRBD1; v_call: TRBV5-1; clone_size: -; cdr3_nt: TGCGCCAGCAGCCGTGACAGGGGACCTATGAACACTGAAGCTTTCTTT; cdr3_aa: CASSRDRGPMNTEAFF
j_call: TRBJ2-3; d_call: -; v_call: TRBV20-1; clone_size: -; cdr3_nt: TGCAGCGCCCAGGGAGATACGCAGTATTTT; cdr3_aa: CSAQGDTQYF
j_call: TRBJ2-3; d_call: TRBD2; v_call: TRBV27; clone_size: -; cdr3_nt: TGTGCCAGCAGTTTCACTAGCGGGAGGGTGGGAGGCACAGATACGCAGTATTTT; cdr3_aa: CASSFTSGRVGGTDTQYF
j_call: TRBJ1-1; d_call: -; v_call: TRBV11-2; clone_size: -; cdr3_nt: TGTGCCAGCAGCTTTCCCATGAACACTGAAGCTTTCTTT; cdr3_aa: CASSFPMNTEAFF
j_call: TRBJ1-5; d_call: TRBD1; v_call: TRBV19; clone_size: -; cdr3_nt: TGTGCCAGTTCCGGACAGGGGGCCGGGGGCAATCAGCCCCAGCATTTT; cdr3_aa: CASSGQGAGGNQPQHF
j_call: TRBJ1-6; d_call: TRBD1; v_call: TRBV19; clone_size: -; cdr3_nt: TGTGCCAGCGGACAGGGTGGCTCACCCCTCCACTTT; cdr3_aa: CASGQGGSPLHF
j_call: TRBJ1-1; d_call: -; v_call: TRBV28; clone_size: -; cdr3_nt: TGTGCCAGCAGTCGCGAGGAGATGAACACTGAAGCTTTCTTT; cdr3_aa: CASSREEMNTEAFF
j_call: TRBJ1-2; d_call: TRBD1; v_call: TRBV2; clone_size: -; cdr3_nt: TGTGCCAGCAGTGAAGCGTACTCACAGGGGAACGGGTATGGCTACACCTTC; cdr3_aa: CASSEAYSQGNGYGYTF
j_call: TRBJ1-1; d_call: TRBD1; v_call: TRBV19; clone_size: -; cdr3_nt: TGTGCCACCACGACAGGGGAGACTGAAGCTTTCTTT; cdr3_aa: CATTTGETEAFF
j_call: TRBJ2-7; d_call: TRBD2; v_call: TRBV7-9; clone_size: few; cdr3_nt: TGTGCCAGCAGCCCGTTTTGGTCCGGGAGGACCTACGAGCAGTACTTC; cdr3_aa: CASSPFWSGRTYEQYF